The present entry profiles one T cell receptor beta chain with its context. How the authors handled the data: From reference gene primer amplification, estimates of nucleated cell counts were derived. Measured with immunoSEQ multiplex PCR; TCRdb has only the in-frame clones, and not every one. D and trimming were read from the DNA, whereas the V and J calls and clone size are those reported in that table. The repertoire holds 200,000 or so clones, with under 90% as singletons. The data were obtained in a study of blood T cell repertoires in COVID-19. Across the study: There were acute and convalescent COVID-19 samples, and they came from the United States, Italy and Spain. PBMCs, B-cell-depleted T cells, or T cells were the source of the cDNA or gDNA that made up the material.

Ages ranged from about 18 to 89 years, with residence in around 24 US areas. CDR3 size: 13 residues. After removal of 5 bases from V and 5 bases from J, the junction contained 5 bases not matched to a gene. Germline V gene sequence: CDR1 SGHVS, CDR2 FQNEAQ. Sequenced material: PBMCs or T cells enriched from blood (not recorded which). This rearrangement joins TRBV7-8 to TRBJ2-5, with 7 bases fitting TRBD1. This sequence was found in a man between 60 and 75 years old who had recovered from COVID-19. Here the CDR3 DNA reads TGTGCCAGCAGCCTACAGGGGTGGGAGACCCAGTACTTC. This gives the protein CASSLQGWETQYF.